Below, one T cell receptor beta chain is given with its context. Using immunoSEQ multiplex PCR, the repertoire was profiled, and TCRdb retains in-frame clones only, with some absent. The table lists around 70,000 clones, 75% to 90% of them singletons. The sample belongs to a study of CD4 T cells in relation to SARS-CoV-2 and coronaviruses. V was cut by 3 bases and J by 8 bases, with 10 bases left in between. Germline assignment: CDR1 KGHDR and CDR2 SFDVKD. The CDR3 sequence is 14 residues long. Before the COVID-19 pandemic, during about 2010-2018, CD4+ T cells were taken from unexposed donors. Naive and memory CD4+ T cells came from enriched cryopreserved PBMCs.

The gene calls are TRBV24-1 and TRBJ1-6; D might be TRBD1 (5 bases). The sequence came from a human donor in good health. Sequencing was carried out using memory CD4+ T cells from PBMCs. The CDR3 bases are TGTGCCACCAGTGATAACACAGGTTATTCACCCCTCCACTTT. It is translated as CATSDNTGYSPLHF.